The present T cell receptor beta chain was sequenced within a study of blood T cell repertoires in COVID-19. As for the study in general: COVID-19 samples from acute and convalescent phases originated in the United States, Italy and Spain. PBMCs, B-cell-depleted T cells, or T cells were the source of the cDNA or gDNA that made up the material.

Authors' data handling: Using reference gene primer amplification, nucleated cell counts were estimated. Data came from immunoSEQ multiplex PCR; TCRdb stores just in-frame clones and leaves some out. That table supplies the V and J calls and clone size; D and trimming were determined from the DNA. Of about 410,000 clones listed, 86% are singletons. This clone occurred once. CDR3 length: 13 amino acids. The V end was cut by 6 bases, the J end by 0 bases, with 7 bases between. Germline-derived CDR1 and CDR2 are SGHTA and FQGNSA. The chain has TRBV7-2 and TRBJ2-3; D gene ambiguous. The specimen was peripheral blood. The receptor was derived from a woman aged 25 to 39 with active or convalescent COVID-19. The CDR3 loop reads CASRMTSTDTQYF. In nucleotides, the CDR3 is TGTGCCAGCAGAATGACTAGCACAGATACGCAGTATTTT.